This paragraph reports one T cell receptor (beta chain). Authors' methods: Estimates of nucleated cell counts were drawn from the amplification of reference gene primers. The protocol was immunoSEQ multiplex PCR, while the TCRdb copy is restricted to in-frame clones and leaves out a portion. For V, J and clone size, that table is used; D and trimming come from the DNA. The table records 200,000 to 250,000 clones, roughly 84% of them present only once. This entry comes from a study of blood T cell repertoires in COVID-19. The specimen was peripheral blood. The TCR comes from an elderly woman with acute or convalescent COVID-19.

CDR3 in amino acids: CASSHSFTNEKLFF. CDR3 coding DNA: TGTGCCAGCAGTCACAGTTTCACTAATGAAAAACTGTTTTTT. This chain connects TRBV6-6 to TRBJ1-4, with D unresolved. CDR1 and CDR2 (germline): MNHNY, SVGAGI (reference sequence). With 5 bases removed from V and 2 bases from J, the gap between germline ends came to 9 bases. The CDR3 loop spans 14 amino acids.